The 18 T cell receptor beta chains below all came from one sample that was sequenced in a study of blood T cells in healthy people across ages. Next came a second PCR, run for roughly 6 to 11 cycles, which used a sample-barcoded 5' primer along with a J-beta primer mix. MiXCR, applied by TCRdb to the 5' RACE reads, yields one record per CDR3 protein. The data hold around 990,000 distinct CDR3 sequences, with 35% to 40% observed a single time. Specimen: blood. The origin of the receptors is a man aged 18 to 35 in good health.

The chain joins TRBV10-3 to TRBJ2-2, with 7 bases fitting TRBD1. Unmatched junction bases numbered 8, after V lost 2 bases and J lost 5 bases. The length of the CDR3 is 16 residues. Germline loops: CDR1 ENHRY, CDR2 SYGVKD. The CDR3 bases are TGTGCCATCAGTGAGGACGGAGCAGGGGGAACCGGGGAGCTGTTTTTT. Its protein is CAISEDGAGGTGELFF.

The chain joins TRBV28 to TRBJ1-2, with 7 bases lining up with TRBD1. The CDR3 length is 14 residues. V gave up 9 bases and J gave up 0 bases; unmatched junction bases: 7. The germline V gene encodes CDR1 MDHEN and CDR2 SYDVKM. CDR3 DNA sequence: TGTGCCAGTGTCCGGGACAGCTCTAACTATGGCTACACCTTC. Its protein product is CASVRDSSNYGYTF.

The V and J genes are TRBV7-9 and TRBJ2-3; D may correspond to TRBD1 or TRBD2 (5 bases each). The V and J ends lost 5 bases and 0 bases respectively, with 9 bases between them. The V gene's germline CDR1 is SEHNR and CDR2 FQNEAQ (reference sequence). This CDR3 has 14 residues. The CDR3 loop reads CASSGGASTDTQYF. The CDR3 nucleotides are TGTGCCAGCAGCGGGGGAGCTAGCACAGATACGCAGTATTTT.

V gene TRBV4-1 combines with J gene TRBJ2-1, with no clear D. Trimming removed 0 bases at V and 6 bases at J, with 12 bases between. The germline V gene has CDR1 MGHRA and CDR2 YSYEKL. The CDR3 runs to 15 residues. This CDR3 is CASSQDLGWGNEQFF. The CDR3 DNA reads TGCGCCAGCAGCCAAGATCTTGGTTGGGGCAATGAGCAGTTCTTC.

This clonotype occurred a few times. The chain recombines TRBV11-1 with TRBJ2-2; D is perhaps TRBD1 (5 bases). V was clipped by 7 bases and J by 4 bases, with 7 bases between them. Germline V CDR1 and CDR2: SGHAT, FQDESV (reference sequence). CDR3 length: 12 residues. Here the CDR3 reads CASKGLTGELFF. For the CDR3, the DNA is TGTGCCAGCAAGGGGCTCACCGGGGAGCTGTTTTTT.

J is TRBJ1-1 and V is TRBV20-1; D remains ambiguous. Germline CDR1 is DFQATT and CDR2 is SNEGSKA (reference sequence). V lost 3 bases to trimming and J lost 1 base, with 9 bases between them. The CDR3 is made up of 13 amino acids. The CDR3 protein is CSARTKGNTEAFF. Here the CDR3 DNA reads TGCAGTGCTAGGACCAAGGGGAACACTGAAGCTTTCTTT.

This clonotype has just a few counts. V gene TRBV6-2 or TRBV6-3 combines with J gene TRBJ2-1; D not resolved. The CDR3 is made up of 16 amino acids. V shed 5 bases and J shed 1 base, with 15 bases lying between them. CDR1 is MNHEY and CDR2 is SVGEGT in the germline V gene. CDR3 loop: CASSRPLGGSYNEQFF. CDR3 nucleotide sequence: TGTGCCAGCAGTCGACCCCTAGGTGGGTCCTACAATGAGCAGTTCTTC.

V usage is TRBV20-1 and J usage is TRBJ2-2, with TRBD2 identical over 15 bases. The CDR3 length is 18 residues. Germline CDR1 and CDR2: DFQATT and SNEGSKA (reference sequence). V dropped 6 bases and J dropped 1; count of bases not matched to a gene: 9. Here the CDR3 reads CSARSGLAGGLNTGELFF. The CDR3 nucleotides read TGCAGTGCACGCTCCGGACTAGCGGGGGGGTTGAACACCGGGGAGCTGTTTTTT.

This clonotype was found a few times. The chain employs TRBV10-3 and TRBJ2-5; 11 bases fit TRBD2. V dropped 3 bases and J dropped 2; count of bases not matched to a gene: 5. In germline, CDR1 is ENHRY, CDR2 SYGVKD. This CDR3 region has 16 residues. In nucleotides, the CDR3 is TGTGCCATCAGTGATCCTCTAGCGGGGGGACAAGAGACCCAGTACTTC. Encoded protein: CAISDPLAGGQETQYF.

Only a few counts were recorded for this clonotype. The chain links TRBV5-1 to TRBJ2-1; perhaps TRBD2 as D (5 bases). The DNA end is more similar to TRBJ2-7, so the J call may be wrong. This CDR3 is 14 amino acids long. Germline V gene sequence: CDR1 SGHRS, CDR2 YFSETQ. The CDR3 protein is CASSQLMGANEQYF. The CDR3 DNA sequence: TGCGCCAGCAGCCAGTTGATGGGAGCCAATGAGCAGTACTTC.

The rearrangement uses TRBV30 and TRBJ1-1; D remains unclear. Trimming pared 2 bases from V and 4 bases from J, leaving 14 bases between. This CDR3 spans 14 amino acids. The germline CDR1 and CDR2 sequences are GTSNPN and SVGIG (reference sequence). The DNA for the CDR3 is TGTGCCTGGAGTTTTCCACCGGGGAGCACTGAAGCTTTCTTT. This encodes CAWSFPPGSTEAFF. Full variable domain (missing parts from reference TRBV30 and TRBJ1-1): SQTIHQWPATLVQPVGSPLSLECTVEGTSNPNLYWYRQAAGRGLQLLFYSVGIGQISSEVPQNLSASRPQDRQFILSSKKLLLSDSGFYLCAWSFPPGSTEAFFGQGTRLTVV.

This clonotype was observed a handful of times. The genes are TRBV7-2 and TRBJ2-3; D is perhaps TRBD1 or TRBD2 (6 bases each). This CDR3 is 15 amino acids long. Looked up from germline, CDR1 is SGHTA and CDR2 is FQGNSA. V was cut by 2 bases and J by 4 bases, with 13 bases left in between. The CDR3, as DNA: TGTGCCAGCAGCTTAAACGGGGGCAGCCCAGATACGCAGTATTTT. Translation: CASSLNGGSPDTQYF.

The chain couples TRBV20-1 to TRBJ2-2, with D possibly matching TRBD1 (6 bases). CDR3 length equals 13 residues. CDR1 is DFQATT and CDR2 is SNEGSKA in the germline V gene (reference sequence). The ends were cut back, 1 base at V and 5 bases at J, with 8 bases in the middle. CDR3 in DNA: TGCAGTGCTAGAGGGACAGCAACCGGGGAGCTGTTTTTT. This codes for CSARGTATGELFF.

V is TRBV28 and J is TRBJ1-2; 7 nucleotides line up with TRBD1. Germline assignment: CDR1 MDHEN and CDR2 SYDVKM. After removal of 5 bases from V and 0 bases from J, the junction contained 3 bases not matched to a gene. The CDR3 has 14 residues. CDR3 nucleotide sequence: TGTGCCAGCAGTACCGGGACAGCTAACTATGGCTACACCTTC. Its translation is CASSTGTANYGYTF.

This chain joins TRBV27 and TRBJ2-1, with D perhaps being TRBD1 or TRBD2 (5 bases each). This CDR3 comprises 17 residues. Germline V gene data show CDR1 as MNHEY and CDR2 as SMNVEV (reference sequence). V was pared by 3 bases and J by 0 bases, with 15 bases between. CDR3: CASSLSGRFRSYNEQFF. The CDR3 DNA reads as TGTGCCAGCAGTTTGTCGGGACGTTTCCGCTCCTACAATGAGCAGTTCTTC.

This clonotype came up a few times. CDR3 DNA: TGTGCCAGCAGTGAAAAGGACAGGGTAGCCTTTAACGATGAGCAGTTCTTC. It encodes CASSEKDRVAFNDEQFF. The chain couples TRBV2 to TRBJ2-1; 8 bases fit TRBD1. The germline V gene has CDR1 SNHLY and CDR2 FYNNEI. V shed 2 bases, J shed 8 bases, and the junction held 14 bases outside the gene matches. The CDR3 has 17 residues.

Many counts were recorded for this clonotype. The chain carries TRBV6-6 and TRBJ2-1, with 7 bases that match TRBD1. The V and J ends lost 6 bases and 5 bases, in that order; junction bases with no gene match: 7. The CDR3 is 14 residues long. Germline assignment: CDR1 MNHNY and CDR2 SVGAGI (reference sequence). The CDR3 DNA is TGTGCCAGCAGACAATCCGGGACAGACAATGAGCAGTTCTTC. It encodes CASRQSGTDNEQFF.

This chain joins TRBV7-2 and TRBJ2-3; D ambiguous. V lost 0 bases and J 6 bases, leaving 16 bases between the germline ends. This CDR3 has 16 amino acids. The germline V gene has CDR1 SGHTA and CDR2 FQGNSA. DNA of the CDR3: TGTGCCAGCAGCTTAGCGTTGACCCCTCAGGTGGATACGCAGTATTTT. Protein product: CASSLALTPQVDTQYF.